These T cell receptor beta chains were read from a single sample in a study of chemoradiotherapy in HPV16-positive cancers. TCRdb's table, derived via immunoSEQ multiplex PCR, lists solely in-frame clones and lacks some. Of about 8,100 clones listed, about two thirds were seen once; the top ten hold roughly 20%. The sample was taken from a patient who underwent chemoradiotherapy. Every receptor here comes from a human donor with HPV-associated anogenital cancer. Each CDR3 is given with its conserved first and last residue. Each record gives: CDR3 protein, V gene, J gene.

CDR3: CAISDIASGANEQYF; V: TRBV10-3; J: TRBJ2-7
CDR3: CAISPGQGSNSPLHF; V: TRBV10-3; J: TRBJ1-6
CDR3: CASSLNRANYGYTF; V: TRBV5-1; J: TRBJ1-2
CDR3: CAWGIPGQFNQPQHF; V: TRBV30; J: TRBJ1-5
CDR3: CASGLGERETQYF; V: TRBV12-5; J: TRBJ2-5
CDR3: CASSPIARANGYTF; V: TRBV7-6; J: TRBJ1-2
CDR3: CASSPGGARSNQPQHF; V: TRBV9; J: TRBJ1-5
CDR3: CASSPRQGGYGYTF; V: TRBV19; J: TRBJ1-2
CDR3: CASSLSNHAETQYF; V: TRBV7-2; J: TRBJ2-5
CDR3: CASSILAGVRSTDTQYF; V: TRBV19; J: TRBJ2-3
CDR3: CASSRNLKGGYGYTF; V: TRBV14; J: TRBJ1-2
CDR3: CASSQGGRGEETQYF; V: TRBV4-2; J: TRBJ2-5
CDR3: CASSYTGLAGGNEQFF; V: TRBV6-5; J: TRBJ2-1
CDR3: CASSIALGVRSPLHF; V: TRBV19; J: TRBJ1-6
CDR3: CASSLVSYPDTQYF; V: TRBV5-4; J: TRBJ2-3
CDR3: CASSLIGRSGARPDTQYF; V: TRBV7-3; J: TRBJ2-3
CDR3: CASSSPGQGARVYGYTF; V: TRBV2; J: TRBJ1-2
CDR3: CASTGTGPRGVYTF; V: TRBV7-8; J: TRBJ1-2
CDR3: CASSSLVLAAQETQYF; V: TRBV6-6; J: TRBJ2-5
CDR3: CASSPIRVPTDTQYF; V: TRBV7-8; J: TRBJ2-3
CDR3: CASSYPGGSYNEQFF; V: TRBV6-5; J: TRBJ2-1
CDR3: CASSQDYYGETSGYEQYF; V: TRBV4-2; J: TRBJ2-7
CDR3: CASSFSGRVGTEAFF; V: TRBV7-2; J: TRBJ1-1
CDR3: CSPRGYTF; V: TRBV20-1; J: TRBJ1-2
CDR3: CASSVFPYEQYF; V: TRBV7-2; J: TRBJ2-7
CDR3: CARRGHGAYEQYF; V: TRBV19; J: TRBJ2-7
CDR3: CASSPPRLLTSEAFF; V: TRBV28; J: TRBJ1-1
CDR3: CASSVAHGTGDTQYF; V: TRBV9; J: TRBJ2-3
CDR3: CASMFGGREQFF; V: TRBV5-6; J: TRBJ2-1
CDR3: CASRVLGGLEQFF; V: TRBV2; J: TRBJ2-1
CDR3: CAISDPGLAGGLSYEQYF; V: TRBV10-3; J: TRBJ2-7
CDR3: CASSLVAGGPRETQYF; V: TRBV5-6; J: TRBJ2-5
CDR3: CASSPRDRGLIHF; V: TRBV18; J: TRBJ1-6
CDR3: CASSTRRDSYNEQFF; V: TRBV28; J: TRBJ2-1
CDR3: CASSPRQGTNEKLFF; V: TRBV9; J: TRBJ1-4
CDR3: CASSLGSEAATDTQYF; V: TRBV5-1; J: TRBJ2-3
CDR3: CASSLGTEQPQYF; V: TRBV5-1; J: .